This TCR beta chain was captured in a study of shared clonotypes between healthy human individuals. For the study at large: Donors had three CD4 naive, three CD4 memory, two CD8 naive and one CD8 memory plate apiece.

Trimming removed 0 bases from V and 3 bases from J; junction bases left unmatched: 2. CDR1 is SGHDT and CDR2 is YYEEEE in the germline V gene. The CDR3 contains 14 residues. CD45RO-negative, CCR7-selected cells formed the naive CD8 fraction, which excluded terminally differentiated effector memory CD45RA+ cells. About this clone itself: What it recognizes is unknown.

The assay was immunoSEQ multiplex PCR, and TCRdb's table has in-frame clones only and misses some. The sample records approximately 720,000 clones, about 91% being singletons. Study-wide results and caveats: Rarefaction showed that sequencing of sorted subsets was incomplete (despite large depth). Blood was the sole source, and tissue repertoires probably differ. Among four donors, approximately 5% of naive CD4 clonotypes were found in common.

Material for sequencing was naive CD8+ T cells sorted from blood. The receptor's source is a man younger than 45 in good health. V gene TRBV5-6 combines with J gene TRBJ2-5; TRBD1 matches at 7 bases. For the CDR3, the DNA is TGTGCCAGCAGCTTGGGAGACAGGGAAGAGACCCAGTACTTC. Amino acids: CASSLGDREETQYF.